The entry below gives a single T cell receptor (beta chain) sequence along with its context. As yet, its antigen is unknown. V dropped 5 bases and J dropped 0 bases, with 12 bases sitting between them. There are 15 residues in the CDR3. Germline V gene lookup returns CDR1 SGHTA and CDR2 FQGTGA. This record comes from a study of cytomegalovirus exposure and HLA in healthy donors. Primers for the PCR totalled 60 Vbeta and 13 Jbeta. Repertoires were generated with immunoSEQ multiplex PCR, while TCRdb's copy carries only in-frame clones and drops some. The data contain roughly 150,000 clones, roughly 78% of them singletons. Findings and limits, study-wide: Equally common other TCR beta chains were less clonally expanded than HLA-associated ones, a later analysis found. The study carried out a later analysis of TCR beta sequences. It associated 16,951 of them with specific HLA alleles at a false discovery rate of 0.05. Cytomegalovirus-associated status was assigned to about 160 TCR beta chains. Per a prior analysis, the majority of TCR beta V segments were productive roughly 87% or roughly 30% of the time.

This TCR was sampled from a man aged 30-40 years in good health. The sample taken for sequencing was PBMCs. The chain recombines TRBV7-3 with TRBJ2-3; a possible D gene is TRBD2 (6 bases). The DNA for the CDR3 is TGTGCCAGCAGCCCAATGGGGGGAAGCACAGATACGCAGTATTTT. It codes for CASSPMGGSTDTQYF.